This T cell receptor (beta chain) was recorded in a study of OX40 agonist ivuxolimab in advanced cancers. Some clones are missing from TCRdb's copy, which holds only in-frame ones; the method was immunoSEQ multiplex PCR. The sample consists of fewer than 50,000 clones, roughly 90% of them appearing once. J lost 7 bases, V lost 5 bases, and 13 bases had no gene match. Germline CDR1 LNHDA, CDR2 SQIVND (reference sequence). The CDR3 is 16 amino acids. The source material was CD4+ or CD8+ T cells sorted from blood, sampled in a trial of the OX40 agonist ivuxolimab. The receptor was isolated from an adult with an advanced solid tumor such as melanoma, head and neck, liver or kidney cancer. The chain couples TRBV19 to TRBJ2-2; 7 bases are a match to TRBD1. CDR3 protein: CASSLSPGQYIGELFF. CDR3 DNA: TGTGCCAGTAGTCTCTCACCGGGACAGTACATCGGGGAGCTGTTTTTT.